A selection of T cell receptor beta chains follows, all from one sample in a study of OX40 agonist ivuxolimab in advanced cancers. Assay: immunoSEQ multiplex PCR; the TCRdb copy retains only in-frame clones and omits some. The data contain 50,000 to 65,000 clones, around four fifths of them singletons. Sample: CD4+ or CD8+ T cells sorted from blood, taken in a trial of the OX40 agonist ivuxolimab. Receptors were obtained from an adult with an advanced solid tumor such as melanoma, head and neck, liver or kidney cancer. The CDR3 runs from the conserved cysteine through the conserved F or W. D genes are given only for firm matches. Part of the rows lack a size; the others show once, few, many or a class for expanded clones.

v_gene: TRBV11-2; len: 14; abundance: .; d_gene: .; j_gene: TRBJ2-7; CDR3aa: CASSLDPGPYEQYF; CDR3nt: TGTGCCAGCAGCTTAGATCCAGGGCCCTACGAGCAGTACTTC
v_gene: TRBV7-6; len: 15; abundance: many; d_gene: TRBD1; j_gene: TRBJ1-4; CDR3aa: CASSLGTGGHEKLFF; CDR3nt: TGTGCCAGCAGCTTAGGGACAGGGGGACATGAAAAACTGTTTTTT
v_gene: TRBV19; len: 14; abundance: .; d_gene: TRBD1; j_gene: TRBJ2-7; CDR3aa: CASSIEDRGYEQYF; CDR3nt: TGTGCCAGTAGTATCGAGGACAGGGGCTACGAGCAGTACTTC
v_gene: TRBV12-5; len: 12; abundance: once; d_gene: TRBD1; j_gene: TRBJ1-1; CDR3aa: CASGQGGTEAFF; CDR3nt: TGTGCTAGTGGTCAGGGGGGCACTGAAGCTTTCTTT
v_gene: TRBV28; len: 12; abundance: .; d_gene: .; j_gene: TRBJ1-5; CDR3aa: CASTPLNQPQHF; CDR3nt: TGTGCCAGCACTCCGCTCAATCAGCCCCAGCATTTT
v_gene: TRBV29-1; len: 15; abundance: .; d_gene: TRBD1; j_gene: TRBJ2-7; CDR3aa: CRGGSRTGGSYEQYF; CDR3nt: TGCAGGGGGGGCTCAAGGACAGGGGGTTCCTACGAGCAGTACTTC
v_gene: TRBV6-1; len: 18; abundance: .; d_gene: .; j_gene: TRBJ1-1; CDR3aa: CASSAPRGRTERDTEAFF; CDR3nt: TGTGCCAGCAGTGCTCCCCGGGGGCGGACGGAGAGGGACACTGAAGCTTTCTTT
v_gene: TRBV6-5; len: 15; abundance: .; d_gene: TRBD2; j_gene: TRBJ2-2; CDR3aa: CASSTAGGNTGELFF; CDR3nt: TGTGCCAGCAGTACAGCGGGGGGGAACACCGGGGAGCTGTTTTTT
v_gene: TRBV6-1; len: 15; abundance: .; d_gene: .; j_gene: TRBJ2-7; CDR3aa: CASSEGWVGSYEQYF; CDR3nt: TGTGCCAGCAGTGAAGGCTGGGTGGGATCCTACGAGCAGTACTTC
v_gene: TRBV11-2; len: 15; abundance: .; d_gene: TRBD1; j_gene: TRBJ2-3; CDR3aa: CASSLAAGGPDTQYF; CDR3nt: TGTGCCAGCAGCTTAGCGGCAGGGGGCCCCGATACGCAGTATTTT
v_gene: TRBV29-1; len: 14; abundance: .; d_gene: .; j_gene: TRBJ1-2; CDR3aa: CSVLSDRSTYGYTF; CDR3nt: TGCAGCGTTTTGTCGGACAGATCCACCTATGGCTACACCTTC
v_gene: TRBV19; len: 13; abundance: .; d_gene: .; j_gene: TRBJ2-7; CDR3aa: CASSPTQAYEQYF; CDR3nt: TGTGCCAGTAGTCCTACCCAAGCCTACGAGCAGTACTTC
v_gene: TRBV7-9; len: 16; abundance: .; d_gene: TRBD2; j_gene: TRBJ2-2; CDR3aa: CASSPGLAGNTGELFF; CDR3nt: TGTGCCAGCAGCCCGGGACTAGCGGGAAACACCGGGGAGCTGTTTTTT
v_gene: TRBV6-5; len: 14; abundance: .; d_gene: TRBD1; j_gene: TRBJ2-7; CDR3aa: CASSSNRGVGEQYF; CDR3nt: TGTGCCAGCAGTTCAAACAGGGGAGTAGGGGAGCAGTACTTC
v_gene: TRBV19; len: 16; abundance: .; d_gene: .; j_gene: TRBJ2-1; CDR3aa: CASSIDVPSSYNEQFF; CDR3nt: TGTGCCAGTAGTATTGACGTCCCAAGCTCCTACAATGAGCAGTTCTTC
v_gene: TRBV19; len: 15; abundance: once; d_gene: .; j_gene: TRBJ1-4; CDR3aa: CASSIGPGAGEKLFF; CDR3nt: TGTGCCAGTAGTATAGGTCCAGGGGCAGGGGAAAAACTGTTTTTT
v_gene: TRBV30; len: 9; abundance: .; d_gene: .; j_gene: TRBJ2-7; CDR3aa: CAPGEVEYF; CDR3nt: TGTGCCCCGGGTGAGGTCGAGTACTTC
v_gene: TRBV28; len: 14; abundance: few; d_gene: TRBD1; j_gene: TRBJ2-1; CDR3aa: CASSVHQGVNEQFF; CDR3nt: TGTGCCAGCAGTGTGCACCAGGGGGTGAATGAGCAGTTCTTC
v_gene: TRBV11-2; len: 15; abundance: .; d_gene: TRBD1; j_gene: TRBJ1-6; CDR3aa: CASSSLRGLSSPLHF; CDR3nt: TGTGCCAGCAGCTCCCTCAGGGGGTTGAGTTCACCCCTCCACTTT
v_gene: TRBV5-1; len: 16; abundance: .; d_gene: TRBD2; j_gene: TRBJ2-1; CDR3aa: CASSLVAGASYNEQFF; CDR3nt: TGCGCCAGCAGCTTAGTAGCGGGGGCGTCTTACAATGAGCAGTTCTTC
v_gene: TRBV5-5; len: 15; abundance: .; d_gene: TRBD2; j_gene: TRBJ2-3; CDR3aa: CASSPTSGELYTQYF; CDR3nt: TGTGCCAGCAGTCCGACTAGCGGGGAACTGTATACGCAGTATTTT
v_gene: TRBV4-2; len: 16; abundance: few; d_gene: TRBD1; j_gene: TRBJ1-6; CDR3aa: CASSQEAGQGASPLHF; CDR3nt: TGTGCCAGCAGCCAAGAAGCGGGACAGGGAGCTTCACCCCTCCACTTT
v_gene: TRBV29-1; len: 14; abundance: .; d_gene: TRBD1; j_gene: TRBJ1-6; CDR3aa: CSVSGQGGNSPLHF; CDR3nt: TGCAGCGTTTCGGGACAGGGGGGTAATTCACCCCTCCACTTT
v_gene: TRBV4-1; len: 12; abundance: .; d_gene: TRBD1; j_gene: TRBJ2-7; CDR3aa: CASSQQGYEQYF; CDR3nt: TGCGCCAGCAGTCAACAGGGGTACGAGCAGTACTTC
v_gene: TRBV7-2; len: 15; abundance: .; d_gene: .; j_gene: TRBJ2-2; CDR3aa: CASSLTVSNTGELFF; CDR3nt: TGTGCCAGCAGCTTAACGGTTTCGAACACCGGGGAGCTGTTTTTT
v_gene: TRBV27; len: 16; abundance: .; d_gene: TRBD1; j_gene: TRBJ1-5; CDR3aa: CASSPRTGGGNQPQHF; CDR3nt: TGTGCCAGCAGTCCGAGGACAGGGGGAGGCAATCAGCCCCAGCATTTT
v_gene: TRBV5-1; len: 16; abundance: .; d_gene: .; j_gene: TRBJ1-2; CDR3aa: CASSLGAGRTDYGYTF; CDR3nt: TGCGCCAGCAGCTTGGGAGCAGGGCGGACGGACTATGGCTACACCTTC
v_gene: TRBV10-1; len: 13; abundance: .; d_gene: .; j_gene: TRBJ2-7; CDR3aa: CASSWTIGYEQYF; CDR3nt: TGCGCCAGCAGTTGGACAATCGGCTACGAGCAGTACTTC
v_gene: TRBV10-1; len: 14; abundance: .; d_gene: .; j_gene: TRBJ2-5; CDR3aa: CASSRDGSQETQYF; CDR3nt: TGCGCCAGCAGTCGGGACGGTTCCCAAGAGACCCAGTACTTC
v_gene: TRBV28; len: 15; abundance: .; d_gene: TRBD1; j_gene: TRBJ1-4; CDR3aa: CASSRTGEAYEKLFF; CDR3nt: TGTGCCAGCAGCCGGACAGGCGAGGCCTATGAAAAACTGTTTTTT
v_gene: TRBV5-1; len: 13; abundance: .; d_gene: .; j_gene: TRBJ2-7; CDR3aa: CASSPMSRNEQYF; CDR3nt: TGCGCCAGCAGCCCCATGAGTAGGAACGAGCAGTACTTC
v_gene: TRBV2; len: 15; abundance: .; d_gene: .; j_gene: TRBJ1-6; CDR3aa: CASSPRVGRNSPLHF; CDR3nt: TGTGCCAGCAGTCCTCGGGTAGGGCGGAATTCACCCCTCCACTTT
v_gene: TRBV6-1; len: 15; abundance: .; d_gene: TRBD1; j_gene: TRBJ2-1; CDR3aa: CASRADRDSHNEQFF; CDR3nt: TGTGCCAGCAGGGCGGACAGGGATTCTCACAATGAGCAGTTCTTC
v_gene: TRBV11-3; len: 13; abundance: .; d_gene: .; j_gene: TRBJ2-7; CDR3aa: CAARAGITYEQYF; CDR3nt: TGTGCGGCGCGCGCAGGGATCACCTACGAGCAGTACTTC
v_gene: TRBV10-3; len: 16; abundance: few; d_gene: .; j_gene: TRBJ2-1; CDR3aa: CAISETRSSSYNEQFF; CDR3nt: TGTGCCATCAGTGAGACTAGAAGTAGCTCCTACAATGAGCAGTTCTTC
v_gene: TRBV7-9; len: 13; abundance: .; d_gene: TRBD2; j_gene: TRBJ2-7; CDR3aa: CASSPGLAPEQYF; CDR3nt: TGTGCCAGCAGCCCCGGACTAGCGCCCGAGCAGTACTTC
v_gene: TRBV6-1; len: 15; abundance: .; d_gene: TRBD2; j_gene: TRBJ2-3; CDR3aa: CASTRLAGGWDTQYF; CDR3nt: TGTGCCAGCACCCGACTAGCGGGGGGGTGGGATACGCAGTATTTT
v_gene: TRBV9; len: 15; abundance: .; d_gene: .; j_gene: TRBJ2-1; CDR3aa: CASSVGSQAYNEQFF; CDR3nt: TGTGCCAGCAGCGTAGGGAGCCAGGCCTACAATGAGCAGTTCTTC
v_gene: TRBV19; len: 15; abundance: .; d_gene: TRBD1; j_gene: TRBJ1-6; CDR3aa: CASSIVGQGDSPLHF; CDR3nt: TGTGCCAGTAGTATAGTAGGACAGGGGGATTCACCCCTCCACTTT
v_gene: TRBV6-1; len: 11; abundance: .; d_gene: .; j_gene: TRBJ1-2; CDR3aa: CASSDDRGYTF; CDR3nt: TGTGCCAGCAGTGATGACCGTGGCTACACCTTC
v_gene: TRBV11-2; len: 15; abundance: once; d_gene: .; j_gene: TRBJ2-3; CDR3aa: CASSLDGDHTDTQYF; CDR3nt: TGTGCCAGCAGCTTAGATGGGGACCATACAGATACGCAGTATTTT
v_gene: TRBV6-1; len: 15; abundance: .; d_gene: .; j_gene: TRBJ2-6; CDR3aa: CASSEGDPGANVLTF; CDR3nt: TGTGCCAGCAGTGAAGGGGACCCTGGGGCCAACGTCCTGACTTTC
v_gene: TRBV7-9; len: 15; abundance: .; d_gene: TRBD1; j_gene: TRBJ1-5; CDR3aa: CASSRTGGDLQPQHF; CDR3nt: TGTGCCAGCAGCAGGACAGGGGGCGATCTCCAGCCCCAGCATTTT
v_gene: TRBV5-1; len: 14; abundance: .; d_gene: TRBD1; j_gene: TRBJ2-7; CDR3aa: CASSPGDRVSEQYF; CDR3nt: TGCGCCAGCAGCCCGGGGGACAGGGTATCTGAGCAGTACTTC
v_gene: TRBV7-8; len: 13; abundance: .; d_gene: TRBD1; j_gene: TRBJ2-7; CDR3aa: CASSLSTGGEQYF; CDR3nt: TGTGCCAGCAGCTTGAGTACAGGGGGCGAGCAGTACTTC
v_gene: TRBV10-1; len: 16; abundance: .; d_gene: TRBD2; j_gene: TRBJ2-3; CDR3aa: CASSESLSGGTDTQYF; CDR3nt: TGCGCCAGCAGTGAGTCCCTCTCGGGGGGGACAGATACGCAGTATTTT
v_gene: TRBV7-9; len: 15; abundance: .; d_gene: .; j_gene: TRBJ2-1; CDR3aa: CASSLRGGAYNEQFF; CDR3nt: TGTGCCAGCAGCTTACGAGGGGGGGCCTACAATGAGCAGTTCTTC